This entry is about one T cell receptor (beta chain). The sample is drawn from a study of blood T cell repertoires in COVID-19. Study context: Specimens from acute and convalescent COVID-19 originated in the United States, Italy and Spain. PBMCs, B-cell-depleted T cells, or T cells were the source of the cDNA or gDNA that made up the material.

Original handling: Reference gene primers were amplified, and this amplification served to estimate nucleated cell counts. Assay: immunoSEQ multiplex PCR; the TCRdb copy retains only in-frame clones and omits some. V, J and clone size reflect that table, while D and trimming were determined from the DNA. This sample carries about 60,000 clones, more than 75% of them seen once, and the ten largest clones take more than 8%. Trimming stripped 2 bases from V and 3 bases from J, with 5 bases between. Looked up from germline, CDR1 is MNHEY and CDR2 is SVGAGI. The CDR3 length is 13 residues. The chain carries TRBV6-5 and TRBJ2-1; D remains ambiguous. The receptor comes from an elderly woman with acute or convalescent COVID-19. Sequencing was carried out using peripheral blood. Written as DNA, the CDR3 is TGTGCCAGCAGTTACGCTAGCTACAATGAGCAGTTCTTC. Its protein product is CASSYASYNEQFF.